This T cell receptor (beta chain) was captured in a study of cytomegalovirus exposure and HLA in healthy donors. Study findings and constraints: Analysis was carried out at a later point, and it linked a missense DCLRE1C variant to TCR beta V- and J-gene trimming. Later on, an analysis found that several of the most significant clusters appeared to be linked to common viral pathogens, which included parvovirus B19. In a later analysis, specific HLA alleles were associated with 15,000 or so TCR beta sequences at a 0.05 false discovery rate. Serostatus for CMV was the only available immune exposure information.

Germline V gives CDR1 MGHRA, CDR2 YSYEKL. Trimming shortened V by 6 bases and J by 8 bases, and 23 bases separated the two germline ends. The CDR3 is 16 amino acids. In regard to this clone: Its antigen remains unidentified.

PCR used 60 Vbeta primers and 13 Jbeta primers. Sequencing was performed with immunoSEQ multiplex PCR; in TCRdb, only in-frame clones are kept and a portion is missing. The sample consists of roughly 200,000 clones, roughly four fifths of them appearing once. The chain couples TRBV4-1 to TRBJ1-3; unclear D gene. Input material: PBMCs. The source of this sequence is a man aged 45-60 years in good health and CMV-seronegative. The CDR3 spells CASRYQPGDGLHTIYF. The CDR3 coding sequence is TGCGCCAGCAGGTATCAGCCGGGAGACGGCTTGCACACCATATATTTT.